This T cell receptor (beta chain) was found in a study of T cell responses to AZD1222 COVID-19 vaccine. Study results and limitations: Sampling that yielded the repertoires occurred only after the peak T cell response. Clonal diversity may have been underestimated in mostly white British donors. Once two AZD1222 doses were given, Spike-specific TCR breadth and depth went up.

Clones were read by immunoSEQ multiplex PCR, and TCRdb kept only the in-frame ones, dropping some. There are more than 85,000 clones in the sample; 92% occur only once, and roughly 2.7% lies in the top ten. On this clone itself: Its matching antigen is unknown.

There are 14 residues in the CDR3. Looked up from germline, CDR1 is SGHRS and CDR2 is YFSETQ. V was cut by 3 bases and J by 4 bases, with 10 bases left in between. The V gene is TRBV5-1, the J gene TRBJ2-2, with D maybe TRBD1 (6 bases). The material sequenced was peripheral blood, taken 28 days after the second AZD1222 dose. The receptor was isolated from an adult who received the AZD1222 COVID-19 vaccine. The CDR3 protein is CASSSTGSTGELFF. The CDR3 DNA is TGCGCCAGCAGCTCTACAGGGAGCACCGGGGAGCTGTTTTTT. Variable domain in full (rest from reference TRBV5-1 and TRBJ2-2): KAGVTQTPRYLIKTRGQQVTLSCSPISGHRSVSWYQQTPGQGLQFLFEYFSETQRNKGNFPGRFSGRQFSNSRSEMNVSTLELGDSALYLCASSSTGSTGELFFGEGSRLTVL.